The source of this T cell receptor (beta chain) is a study of CD8 T cells in ankylosing spondylitis. Overall study results and limits: Ankylosing spondylitis blood appeared to be characterized by a TCR beta motif of about 8 highly homologous variants. The study looked at matched synovial fluid samples from ankylosing spondylitis patients. Disease-linked clones were reported to be significantly enriched there.

This clonotype was seen many times. The antigen is unknown. Quantitative 5'-RACE with molecular barcodes was used to make the TCR beta libraries. TCRdb recomputed calls from the 5' RACE reads with MiXCR, one row per CDR3 protein. Counted here are about 220,000 distinct CDR3 sequences, just under 7.5% occurring once; the ten biggest clones make up 13% to 15%. With V trimmed by 4 bases and J by 4 bases, 9 bases remained unmatched. The germline V gene has CDR1 LGHDT and CDR2 YNNKEL (reference sequence). The CDR3 loop spans 15 amino acids. The source material was blood, either unsorted or a sorted T cell fraction (not recorded which). The clonotype originates from a male donor with ankylosing spondylitis. The chain carries TRBV3-1 and TRBJ1-1, with 7 bases that match TRBD1. The CDR3 DNA follows: TGTGCCAGCAGCCTCGGACAGGCCGCTGGCACTGAAGCTTTCTTT. This translates into CASSLGQAAGTEAFF.